The next 8 T cell receptor beta chains were all read from a single sample in a study of CD8 T cells in ankylosing spondylitis. From the 5' RACE reads, TCRdb called clonotypes with MiXCR, one entry per CDR3 protein. The table shows roughly 150,000 distinct CDR3 sequences, with 9.8% occurring only once. The specimen was blood, either unsorted or a sorted T cell fraction (not recorded which). These receptors came from a female donor with ankylosing spondylitis or in good health (not recorded which).

The J gene is TRBJ2-1, the V gene TRBV6-5; 7 bases align to TRBD1. The length of the CDR3 is 14 residues. Losses at the gene ends were 2 bases for V and 9 bases for J; bases not matched to a gene: 7. Germline CDR1 is MNHEY and CDR2 is SVGAGI. Here the CDR3 reads CASSYGAQGFEQFF. CDR3 sequence (DNA): TGTGCCAGCAGTTACGGTGCACAGGGGTTTGAGCAGTTCTTC.

The chain uses TRBV9 and TRBJ2-3, with D uncertain. The length of the CDR3 is 12 residues. Germline CDR1 and CDR2: SGDLS and YYNGEE. V was pared by 4 bases and J by 4 bases, with 7 bases between. The CDR3 nucleotides read TGTGCCAGCAGCCTCACCGCAGATACGCAGTATTTT. It specifies CASSLTADTQYF.

The chain links TRBV6-5 to TRBJ2-7; D is undetermined. CDR1 and CDR2 (germline): MNHEY, SVGAGI. The length of the CDR3 is 14 residues. The V and J ends lost 2 bases and 3 bases respectively, with 11 bases between them. CDR3 amino acids: CASSYDGAFYEQYF. The CDR3 nucleotides are TGTGCCAGCAGTTACGACGGCGCTTTCTACGAGCAGTACTTC.

In DNA, the CDR3 is TGTGCCAGCAGCGTAGGGGACGGCTTCAATCAGCCCCAGCATTTT. This encodes CASSVGDGFNQPQHF. The V and J genes are TRBV9 and TRBJ1-5; the D gene is possibly TRBD1 (5 bases). The CDR3 runs to 15 residues. Trimming pared 0 bases from V and 3 bases from J, leaving 10 bases between. Germline CDR1 reads SGDLS; CDR2 reads YYNGEE.

The genes are TRBV15 and TRBJ2-7; D is unresolved. CDR1 and CDR2 (germline): LNHNV, YYDKDF (reference sequence). The CDR3 totals 14 residues. Trimming took 2 bases from V and 3 from J, leaving 11 bases between them. The CDR3 protein is CATSRPDTFYEQYF. CDR3 nucleotides: TGTGCCACCAGCAGACCGGATACTTTCTACGAGCAGTACTTC.

This clonotype was counted a few times. V and J are TRBV4-2 and TRBJ2-5; 8 bases are shared with TRBD2. J gave up 10 bases and V 0 bases, and 7 bases lay outside the gene matches. Germline V CDR1 and CDR2: LGHNA, YNFKEQ. This CDR3 has 14 residues. Written as DNA, the CDR3 is TGTGCCAGCAGCCAAGATCTCGGGGGGGGAGACCAGTACTTC. This sequence encodes CASSQDLGGGDQYF.

The V gene is TRBV2, the J gene TRBJ2-6; unclear D gene. The CDR3 spans 17 residues. The V and J ends lost 5 bases and 0 bases respectively, with 14 bases between them. Germline assignment: CDR1 SNHLY and CDR2 FYNNEI. CDR3 bases: TGTGCCAGCAGTTCCCAGACCGCTAGCTCTGGGGCCAACGTCCTGACTTTC. Translation: CASSSQTASSGANVLTF.

This clonotype has a handful of counts. J is TRBJ2-2 and V is TRBV2; D ambiguous. The germline V gene has CDR1 SNHLY and CDR2 FYNNEI. This CDR3 is built from 12 residues. Trimming cost V 6 bases and J 3 bases, with 5 bases left between them. The CDR3 protein is CASSRYTGELFF. The CDR3 DNA is TGTGCCAGCAGCAGATACACCGGGGAGCTGTTTTTT.